The text below deals with one T cell receptor (beta chain). This clonotype was counted a few times. Its antigen is not yet known. No much larger clone is present one base from it, and per-base qualities are unavailable. The CDR3 numbers 16 residues from cysteine through phenylalanine. The entry retains the CDR3 DNA only, 48 bases that are in frame from base 1. After removal of 4 bases from V and 0 bases from J, the junction retains 7 bases not matched to a gene. Via the germline V gene, CDR1 is SGHVS and CDR2 FQNEAQ. These data are taken from a study of regulatory T cells in long-lasting Graves disease (dated by TCRdb to 2020 to 2023). As for the study more broadly: Persistent Graves' disease was defined as persistently positive TSH receptor autoantibodies together with antithyroid drug treatment for over 5 years. The study took place in China and was registered as a clinical trial. Patients with persistent Graves' disease were compared with patients with newly diagnosed Graves' disease using TCR sequencing and RNA sequencing of peripheral blood. A total of around 35 samples underwent TCR sequencing: about 13 from persistent and approximately 20 from newly diagnosed Graves' disease patients. Persistent Graves' disease patients in the clinical cohort had taken antithyroid drugs for approximately ten years on average.

The sample's time point, from its label and the paper: persistent/refractory GD, antithyroid drugs over 5 years with positive TRAb. For both TCR sequencing and RNA sequencing, RNA was extracted from PBMCs in TRIzol. The diagnosis of Graves' disease was made according to American Thyroid Association guidelines. The patients came from an endocrinology department in Xi'an, China. Each patient gave about 10 milliliters of peripheral blood, collected in an EDTA anticoagulant tube. Ficoll Paque Plus density gradient separation was used to isolate PBMCs, and no further T cell sorting was performed. RNA quality was checked with an Agilent 2100 Bioanalyzer and agarose gel, and concentration with a NanoDrop 2000. Study-level results and caveats: Preferential use of TRBV28, TRBJ1-2 and TRBJ2-5 was observed in persistent disease, whereas TRBV20-1 and TRBJ2-1 were favored in newly diagnosed disease. Patients with persistent disease shared more public clonotypes (around 2,500) than newly diagnosed patients did (more than 900). Only the TCR beta chain was sequenced and analyzed. Only peripheral blood was studied, because thyroid tissue, the primary lesion, was inaccessible. The authors acknowledged the small sample size as a limitation that may reduce accuracy. Persistent Graves' disease patients showed lower TCR Shannon entropy and fewer highly expanded clones than newly diagnosed patients, suggesting clonal expansion.

The library was generated by multiplex PCR. TCRdb records Illumina HiSeq 4000 as the sequencer. CDR3 regions were amplified by Arm-PCR with iRepertoire HTBI primers to construct TCR beta libraries. PCR products were gel purified before sequencing. In the authors' own workflow: Across samples, about 64 TRBV and approximately 15 TRBJ segments were identified and used for gene usage analysis of CDR3 amino acid clonotypes. COPE and FqMerger were used to merge the filtered high-quality paired reads into contigs. BLAST was used to align contigs to IMGT TRBV, TRBD and TRBJ reference genes, with CDR3 defined following IMGT. Highly expanded clones were defined as clonotypes with a frequency above 0.1%. Shannon entropy served as the measure of repertoire diversity, while the Gini coefficient captured V-J evenness. A clonotype was considered public if more than one individual shared it. The raw public data were reprocessed by TCRdb itself: fastp quality trimming at Q25, MiXCR clonotype calling, in-frame beta chains only. Each CDR3 protein appears once, grouped with its most common genes and DNA. TCRdb's processing, not the authors', yielded these V and J calls. In all, the sample holds about 660,000 distinct CDR3 sequences, and roughly 30% of those were seen once. The biggest ten clones account for 42% of the sample.

In this chain, TRBV7-8 is recombined with TRBJ1-1; a stretch of 8 junction bases matches TRBD1. The sequencing used peripheral blood mononuclear cells (PBMCs), collected when the disease was refractory, from a patient treated with antithyroid drugs. This TCR was sampled from a female donor with Graves disease. The encoded CDR3 is CASSWDRSELNTEAFF. The DNA is TGTGCCAGCAGCTGGGACAGGTCCGAACTGAACACTGAAGCTTTCTTT. Joined to the reference TRBV7-8 and TRBJ1-1 proteins, this CDR3 gives the full variable domain: GAGVSQSPRYKVAKRGQDVALRCDPISGHVSLFWYQQALGQGPEFLTYFQNEAQLDKSGLPSDRFFAERPEGSVSTLKIQRTQQEDSAVYLCASSWDRSELNTEAFFGQGTRLTVV.